The 2 T cell receptor beta chains below were found in one sample sequenced in a study of a mutant IDH1 vaccine in newly diagnosed glioma. Time point meaning: baseline, week 1 (first vaccination visit). Treatment: pre-vaccination baseline after standard-of-care therapy. Here immunoSEQ multiplex PCR was the method, and the copy in TCRdb shows in-frame clones only, minus some. This repertoire shows 30,000 to 40,000 clones, about four fifths found once; its top ten account for about 8.4%. Sequenced material: peripheral blood mononuclear cells (PBMCs), taken from a glioma patient treated with radiotherapy, temozolomide or both. Receptors were obtained from a man aged 50 or older with glioma. Some clones in this sample may be carry-over from other donors' samples.

This clone was seen a handful of times. The chain links TRBV5-6 to TRBJ2-7; 7 bases agree with TRBD1. The CDR3 runs to 15 residues. Germline CDR1 and CDR2: SGHDT and YYEEEE. The trim removed 4 bases at V and 3 bases at J, leaving 10 bases unmatched. CDR3 sequence: CASSGDSASFYEQYF. CDR3 bases: TGTGCCAGCAGCGGGGACAGCGCTTCCTTCTACGAGCAGTACTTC.

This chain uses TRBV6-5 with TRBJ1-1; D is unclear. The V gene's germline CDR1 is MNHEY and CDR2 SVGAGI. There are 14 residues in the CDR3. V was clipped by 3 bases and J by 1 base, with 9 bases between them. The CDR3 DNA follows: TGTGCCAGCAGTTATAGCACAGAGAACACTGAAGCTTTCTTT. Protein product: CASSYSTENTEAFF.